This T cell receptor beta chain was retrieved from a study of cytomegalovirus exposure and HLA in healthy donors. Background on the study: An analysis done earlier identified almost 120 million unique TCR beta sequences from around 180 million T cells.

The PCR made use of 60 Vbeta and 13 Jbeta primers. The method was immunoSEQ multiplex PCR; TCRdb's version includes in-frame clones alone and lacks a portion of them. The sample holds 30,000 to 35,000 clones, 80% seen once. V lost 1 base, J lost 9 bases, and 19 bases lay in between. CDR1 and CDR2 from the germline V gene are SGHTA and FQGTGA. This CDR3 has 15 residues. This rearrangement joins TRBV7-3 to TRBJ2-7; the D gene is possibly TRBD2 (5 bases). The receptor's source is a male donor in good health and CMV-seronegative. The sequenced material came from PBMCs. CDR3 bases: TGTGCCAGCAGCTTAAGTGCGGGTGGCAGGAGGATGCAGTACTTC. Translation: CASSLSAGGRRMQYF.